Each of the 24 T cell receptor beta chains below was sequenced from the same sample in a study of blood T cell repertoires in COVID-19. Some clones are missing from TCRdb's copy, which holds only in-frame ones; the method was immunoSEQ multiplex PCR. The data hold about 130,000 clones, with approximately 80% observed a single time. The sequencing input was PBMCs or T cells enriched from blood (not recorded which). The receptors originated from a man aged 50 to 60 who had recovered from COVID-19.

The chain combines TRBV9 with TRBJ1-1; perhaps TRBD1 as D (5 bases). Germline loops: CDR1 SGDLS, CDR2 YYNGEE. The V gene lost 0 bases and the J gene lost 1 base, with 10 bases spanning the gap. The CDR3 loop spans 15 amino acids. The CDR3 nucleotides read TGTGCCAGCAGCGTAGGATGGGGCGCGAACACTGAAGCTTTCTTT. Its protein is CASSVGWGANTEAFF.

On this clone: The junction differs from germline at one of its ends, possibly a read error. The chain combines TRBV7-2 with TRBJ1-2, with TRBD1 identical over 9 bases. The germline V gene encodes CDR1 SGHTA and CDR2 FQGNSA. The CDR3 runs 17 residues. CDR3 residues: CASSLAPGQGANYGYTF. CDR3 nucleotides: TGTGCCAGCAGCCTAGCACCGGGACAGGGAGCTAACTATGGCTACACCTTC.

This clone was detected once. The junction departs from germline at one end; a sequencing error may be responsible. This chain uses TRBV19 with TRBJ1-1; TRBD1 matches 9 bases. The CDR3 is made up of 14 amino acids. CDR1 and CDR2 from the germline V gene are LNHDA and SQIVND (reference sequence). CDR3 loop: CASSPGQGNAEAFF. CDR3 nucleotides: TGTGCCAGTAGTCCAGGACAGGGGAACGCTGAAGCTTTCTTT.

The rearrangement joins TRBV5-1 to TRBJ1-1, with 7 nucleotides matching TRBD1. Germline loops: CDR1 SGHRS, CDR2 YFSETQ. CDR3 length equals 15 residues. The junction had 5 bases not matched to a gene; V was cut back by 3 bases and J by 0 bases. CDR3 sequence (DNA): TGCGCCAGCAGCTCCAGGGGGAGCATGAACACTGAAGCTTTCTTT. It yields the protein CASSSRGSMNTEAFF. Combining the CDR3 with reference TRBV5-1 and TRBJ1-1 gives the whole variable domain KAGVTQTPRYLIKTRGQQVTLSCSPISGHRSVSWYQQTPGQGLQFLFEYFSETQRNKGNFPGRFSGRQFSNSRSEMNVSTLELGDSALYLCASSSRGSMNTEAFFGQGTRLTVV.

This rearrangement joins TRBV7-8 to TRBJ2-1; TRBD2 aligns across 8 bases. Trimming cost V 5 bases and J 0 bases; bases outside gene matches: 9. The CDR3 totals 17 residues. The germline V gene has CDR1 SGHVS and CDR2 FQNEAQ. CDR3 DNA sequence: TGTGCCAGCAGCGCCCGACTAGCGCCCAGCTCCTACAATGAGCAGTTCTTC. Protein product: CASSARLAPSSYNEQFF.

The V call is TRBV4-3, the J call TRBJ2-7, with D possibly TRBD2 on 5 matching bases. This CDR3 spans 14 amino acids. V lost 4 bases to trimming and J lost 0 bases, with 10 bases between them. Germline values: CDR1 LGHNA, CDR2 YSLEER. Here the CDR3 reads CASSLTTSSYEQYF. The CDR3 coding sequence is TGCGCCAGCAGCCTGACTACCAGCTCCTACGAGCAGTACTTC.

This chain uses TRBV7-9 with TRBJ1-5, with a possible D match to TRBD1 (6 bases). There are 17 residues in the CDR3. Per germline, CDR1 SEHNR and CDR2 FQNEAQ (reference sequence). The V end was cut by 5 bases, the J end by 3 bases, with 20 bases between. This CDR3 is CASSPRGGDRDNQPQHF. The DNA of the CDR3 is TGTGCCAGCAGCCCACGAGGGGGGGACCGGGACAATCAGCCCCAGCATTTT. The full variable domain, rest sourced from reference TRBV7-9 and TRBJ1-5, is DTGVSQNPRHKITKRGQNVTFRCDPISEHNRLYWYRQTLGQGPEFLTYFQNEAQLEKSRLLSDRFSAERPKGSFSTLEIQRTEQGDSAMYLCASSPRGGDRDNQPQHFGDGTRLSIL.

CDR3 in DNA: TGTGCCACCAGTGATGCAGGGTCCCCCTACGAGCAGTACTTC. Translated: CATSDAGSPYEQYF. The rearrangement joins TRBV24-1 to TRBJ2-7; TRBD1 might be the D (5 bases). CDR3 length: 14 amino acids. The germline V and J ends were trimmed by 3 bases and 2 bases, with 10 bases remaining between them. CDR1 is KGHDR, CDR2 SFDVKD, per germline.

This clone is large. V is TRBV6-4 and J is TRBJ1-2; D call uncertain. Between the trimmed V and J ends, which lost 0 bases and 8 bases, there was a span of 13 bases. Looked up from germline, CDR1 is MRHNA and CDR2 is SNTAGT. This CDR3 region has 14 residues. CDR3 sequence (DNA): TGTGCCAGCAGTGACTCGACGTCATCCGGGGGCTACACCTTC. Its translation: CASSDSTSSGGYTF.

CDR3 DNA sequence: TGTGCCAGTAGTACAACCGGGACAGGGGTCTACGAGCAGTACTTC. Translated, it gives CASSTTGTGVYEQYF. This sequence joins TRBV19 and TRBJ2-7; 10 nucleotides match TRBD1. The trim removed 4 bases at V and 3 bases at J, leaving 6 bases unmatched. The CDR3 contains 15 residues. Per germline, CDR1 LNHDA and CDR2 SQIVND (reference sequence).

This chain connects TRBV9 to TRBJ2-7; a possible D gene is TRBD1 (5 bases). The V and J ends lost 1 base and 1 base respectively, with 6 bases between them. Germline V gene data show CDR1 as SGDLS and CDR2 as YYNGEE. The CDR3 spans 13 residues. The CDR3 nucleotides are TGTGCCAGCAGCGTACAGGGTTCCTACGAGCAGTACTTC. It encodes CASSVQGSYEQYF.

The rearrangement joins TRBV19 to TRBJ2-3; D is possibly TRBD2 (5 bases). Germline assignment: CDR1 LNHDA and CDR2 SQIVND (reference sequence). The CDR3 runs to 13 residues. V lost 3 bases and J lost 3, with 7 bases in between. The CDR3 loop reads CASSMRVTDTQYF. DNA of the CDR3: TGTGCCAGTAGTATGAGGGTGACAGATACGCAGTATTTT.

The J gene is TRBJ1-1, the V gene TRBV3-1 (or the pseudogene TRBV3-2); 7 bases are shared with TRBD1. The CDR3 has 14 amino acids. Germline V gives CDR1 LGHDT, CDR2 YNNKEL (reference sequence). Trimming removed 2 bases from V and 7 bases from J; junction bases left unmatched: 7. This chain's CDR3 is CASSQFVQGSEAFF. The CDR3 bases are TGTGCCAGCAGCCAATTCGTACAGGGGAGTGAAGCTTTCTTT.

The chain uses TRBV6-5 and TRBJ1-4; D remains unclear. Trimming shortened V by 8 bases and J by 3 bases, and 13 bases separated the two germline ends. Germline V gene lookup returns CDR1 MNHEY and CDR2 SVGAGI. The CDR3 runs 14 residues. The chain's CDR3 is CASRSGVANEKLFF. CDR3 nucleotides: TGTGCCAGCCGATCGGGAGTGGCTAATGAAAAACTGTTTTTT.

V gene TRBV13 combines with J gene TRBJ1-2, with 7 positions matching TRBD1. CDR1 is PRHDT and CDR2 is FYEKMQ in the germline V gene (reference sequence). This CDR3 has 13 amino acids. V was pared by 2 bases and J by 4 bases, with 1 base of the junction left unmatched. This chain's CDR3 is CASSLTGVYGYTF. The CDR3 DNA sequence: TGTGCCAGCAGCTTAACAGGGGTCTATGGCTACACCTTC.

The chain employs TRBV7-9 and TRBJ1-1, with 8 bases lining up with TRBD1. Trimming at V came to 6 bases and at J to 13 bases, leaving 10 bases not matched to a gene. Per germline, CDR1 SEHNR and CDR2 FQNEAQ (reference sequence). The CDR3 runs 12 residues. The CDR3 coding sequence is TGTGCCAGCAGTACGGGGACAGGAAGGGATTTCTTT. This sequence encodes CASSTGTGRDFF.

As regards this clone: It is likely a read error, because the conserved phenylalanine at the end of the CDR3 is missing. The DNA is omitted, as the CDR3 cannot be located on it reliably, and the CDR3 follows TCRdb's listing. The V gene is TRBV5-4, the J gene TRBJ1-6; TRBD1, the table's D call, lacks a check against the DNA. Both ends counted, the CDR3 spans 10 residues. Germline values: CDR1 SGHNT, CDR2 YYREEE (reference sequence). Here the CDR3 reads CASSSYTGEG.

About this clone itself: Other DNA variants within this sample encode the same CDR3. The gene calls are TRBV5-1 and TRBJ2-7, with D possibly being TRBD1 (6 bases). V lost 2 bases and J lost 3, with 6 bases in between. This CDR3 has 12 amino acids. Germline loops: CDR1 SGHRS, CDR2 YFSETQ. In nucleotides, the CDR3 is TGCGCCAGCAGCTTACAGGGCTACGAGCAGTACTTC. Amino acids: CASSLQGYEQYF.

V gene TRBV11-2 combines with J gene TRBJ2-3; D unresolved. CDR1 is SGHAT, CDR2 FQNNGV, per germline. V lost 1 base to trimming and J lost 0 bases, with 11 bases between them. CDR3 length: 16 amino acids. CDR3 residues: CASSLVKRVSTDTQYF. The CDR3 nucleotides read TGTGCCAGCAGCTTAGTGAAACGGGTGAGCACAGATACGCAGTATTTT.

This clone was seen once. The gene calls are TRBV10-3 and TRBJ1-1; 8 bases are a match to TRBD1. J gave up 5 bases and V 4 bases, and 12 bases lay outside the gene matches. The CDR3 loop spans 16 amino acids. CDR1 and CDR2 from the germline V gene are ENHRY and SYGVKD. CDR3 nucleotides: TGTGCCATCAGTGTTGGACAGGGTAGGGGGAAAACTGAAGCTTTCTTT. Translated, it gives CAISVGQGRGKTEAFF.

This chain connects TRBV5-6 to TRBJ1-2, with 9 bases matching TRBD1. The CDR3 consists of 15 residues. Per the germline V gene, CDR1 is SGHDT and CDR2 is YYEEEE. The V segment lost 1 base and the J segment 6 bases; nucleotides outside the gene matches: 7. DNA of the CDR3: TGTGCCAGCAGCTTGTGGGACAGGGCAGTCCATGGCTACACCTTC. This sequence encodes CASSLWDRAVHGYTF.

The chain has TRBV5-1 and TRBJ1-1; D gene unclear. The CDR3 runs to 13 residues. V lost 2 bases, J lost 3 bases, and 8 bases lay in between. In germline, CDR1 is SGHRS, CDR2 YFSETQ. The CDR3 loop is CASSFNRDTEAFF. The DNA of the CDR3 is TGCGCCAGCAGCTTCAACCGGGACACTGAAGCTTTCTTT.

The V gene is TRBV6-5, the J gene TRBJ2-7, with 10 bases matching TRBD2. From germline, CDR1 is MNHEY and CDR2 SVGAGI. Unmatched junction bases numbered 4, after V lost 2 bases and J lost 6 bases. The CDR3 consists of 14 residues. The CDR3, as DNA: TGTGCCAGCAGTTACGGAGCGGGGGGGCTCGAGCAGTACTTC. Translating it yields CASSYGAGGLEQYF.

Here the CDR3 reads CASSVGEGGQGYYGYTF. CDR3 bases: TGTGCCAGCAGCGTAGGAGAAGGGGGACAGGGGTACTATGGCTACACCTTC. The rearrangement links TRBV9 to TRBJ1-2; TRBD1 aligns across 10 bases. Germline lookup yields CDR1 SGDLS and CDR2 YYNGEE. The V and J ends lost 0 bases and 3 bases, in that order; junction bases with no gene match: 8. This CDR3 spans 17 amino acids.